The 23 T cell receptor beta chains listed next were all sequenced from one sample in a study of beta chain features in type 1 diabetes. General study results and limits: Researchers report that Type 1 diabetes patients had moderately but significantly shorter TCRB CDR3s across all four CD4+ subsets.

The authors reverse transcribed all of the isolated RNA, so sequencing captured expressed TCRB transcripts. Clones were read by immunoSEQ multiplex PCR, and TCRdb kept only the in-frame ones, dropping some. This table has 300,000 to 350,000 clones, roughly 14% appearing once. No antigen has been assigned to these receptors. Source material: naive CD4+ T cells from blood. Receptors originate from a woman younger than 35 with type 1 diabetes.

The chain is built from TRBV5-1 and TRBJ2-2; TRBD1 agrees at 9 bases. The CDR3 has 15 amino acids. The germline V gene has CDR1 SGHRS and CDR2 YFSETQ. Losses at the gene ends were 3 bases for V and 2 bases for J; bases not matched to a gene: 2. The CDR3 region has the DNA TGCGCCAGCAGCTGGGACAGGGCCAACACCGGGGAGCTGTTTTTT. This translates into CASSWDRANTGELFF.

In this sample, this clone turned up a few times. V and J are TRBV29-1 and TRBJ1-1, with TRBD1 matching 7 bases. Germline CDR1 reads SQVTM; CDR2 reads ANQGSEA. Trimming took 3 bases from V and 0 from J; bases not matched to a gene: 4. CDR3 length: 14 residues. This chain's CDR3 is CSVDPQGVNTEAFF. The CDR3 DNA reads TGCAGCGTTGACCCTCAGGGGGTGAACACTGAAGCTTTCTTT.

The table lists this clone with a few counts. The chain is built from TRBV4-1 and TRBJ2-4, with TRBD2 as a possible D gene (6 bases). Germline values: CDR1 MGHRA, CDR2 YSYEKL. The CDR3 totals 19 residues. Trimming took off 0 bases at V and 3 bases at J, with 21 bases between the two ends. The CDR3 loop is CASSQDPPRTSFGKNIQYF. The CDR3 DNA follows: TGCGCCAGCAGCCAAGACCCTCCTCGAACTAGCTTCGGCAAAAACATTCAGTACTTC.

This clone appeared a few times. CDR3 amino acids: CASSLGGYSTEAFF. The CDR3 DNA reads as TGTGCCAGCAGCTTAGGAGGGTATAGCACTGAAGCTTTCTTT. The gene calls are TRBV7-3 and TRBJ1-1; the D is unclear. V lost 2 bases, J lost 4 bases, and 11 bases lay in between. Looked up from germline, CDR1 is SGHTA and CDR2 is FQGTGA. The CDR3 runs to 14 residues. Filled out from reference TRBV7-3 and TRBJ1-1, the complete variable domain reads GAGVSQTPSNKVTEKGKYVELRCDPISGHTALYWYRQSLGQGPEFLIYFQGTGAADDSGLPNDRFFAVRPEGSVSTLKIQRTERGDSAVYLCASSLGGYSTEAFFGQGTRLTVV.

In its sample, this clone was seen a few times. V and J are TRBV9 and TRBJ2-2; tentative D call: TRBD1 (6 bases). V was shortened by 4 bases and J by 3 bases, with 16 bases between the two germline ends. CDR3 length: 16 residues. Germline values: CDR1 SGDLS, CDR2 YYNGEE. Written as DNA, the CDR3 is TGTGCCAGCAGCCCCGAGGAAGGGGGACACACCGGGGAGCTGTTTTTT. This encodes CASSPEEGGHTGELFF.

The chain is built from TRBV5-1 and TRBJ2-7, with D possibly TRBD1 on 6 matching bases. The CDR3 is made up of 14 amino acids. Trimming stripped 3 bases from V and 3 bases from J, with 13 bases between. In germline, CDR1 is SGHRS, CDR2 YFSETQ. CDR3 in DNA: TGCGCCAGCAGCTGGACAAACAGGGTCTACGAGCAGTACTTC. It encodes CASSWTNRVYEQYF.

Only a few counts were recorded for this clone. The rearrangement links TRBV5-1 to TRBJ1-1; TRBD1 aligns across 9 bases. Germline CDR1 is SGHRS and CDR2 is YFSETQ. The length of the CDR3 is 15 residues. V lost 5 bases, J lost 11 bases, and 16 bases stayed unmatched. Here the CDR3 DNA reads TGCGCCAGCAGTTCTTGGGGGACAGGGATCGCCCGGGCTTTCTTT. Protein: CASSSWGTGIARAFF.

The rearrangement links TRBV5-1 to TRBJ1-1; TRBD1 is a possible D gene (6 bases). This CDR3 region has 13 residues. The germline V gene has CDR1 SGHRS and CDR2 YFSETQ. Between the trimmed V and J ends, which lost 3 bases and 4 bases, there was a span of 10 bases. The chain's CDR3 is CASSYQQGTEAFF. CDR3 coding DNA: TGCGCCAGCAGCTACCAACAGGGCACTGAAGCTTTCTTT.

J is TRBJ1-2 and V is TRBV6-5; 10 nucleotides agree with TRBD1. The V gene's germline CDR1 is MNHEY and CDR2 SVGAGI. The CDR3 totals 15 residues. V gave up 6 bases and J gave up 4 bases; unmatched junction bases: 8. The DNA of the CDR3 is TGTGCCAGCAGCATTTACCGGGACAGGGGCTATGGCTACACCTTC. The encoded protein is CASSIYRDRGYGYTF.

The chain joins TRBV7-9 to TRBJ2-3, with 9 bases identical to TRBD1. This CDR3 has 15 residues. Germline V gives CDR1 SEHNR, CDR2 FQNEAQ (reference sequence). With V trimmed by 5 bases and J by 6 bases, 9 bases remained unmatched. The CDR3 DNA is TGTGCCAGCAGCAGATCGGACAGGGGCGGGGATACGCAGTATTTT. Amino acid sequence: CASSRSDRGGDTQYF.

A few counts support this clone. The V gene is TRBV28, the J gene TRBJ2-7; 10 bases align to TRBD2. The J segment lost 3 bases and the V segment lost 2 bases, leaving 4 bases of the junction unmatched. The CDR3 contains 15 residues. Germline CDR1 MDHEN, CDR2 SYDVKM. CDR3 amino acids: CASSLPSGSIYEQYF. DNA for the CDR3: TGTGCCAGCAGTTTACCTAGCGGGAGTATCTACGAGCAGTACTTC.

The chain is built from TRBV7-2 and TRBJ2-3; 11 bases map to TRBD2. The length of the CDR3 is 18 residues. The germline V gene encodes CDR1 SGHTA and CDR2 FQGNSA. The junction had 13 bases not matched to a gene; V was cut back by 4 bases and J by 4 bases. CDR3 region: CASSSRLTSGSIADTQYF. Written as DNA, the CDR3 is TGTGCCAGCAGCTCCCGACTAACTAGCGGGAGTATCGCAGATACGCAGTATTTT.

In its sample, this clone was seen a few times. The chain employs TRBV29-1 and TRBJ1-4; possibly TRBD1 for D (5 bases). Germline V gene sequence: CDR1 SQVTM, CDR2 ANQGSEA. V was clipped by 7 bases and J by 0 bases, with 9 bases between them. The CDR3 is made up of 13 amino acids. CDR3 DNA sequence: TGCAGCGCCAGACAGACAACTAATGAAAAACTGTTTTTT. This codes for CSARQTTNEKLFF. The full variable domain, completed using reference TRBV29-1 and TRBJ1-4, is SAVISQKPSRDICQRGTSLTIQCQVDSQVTMMFWYRQQPGQSLTLIATANQGSEATYESGFVIDKFPISRPNLTFSTLTVSNMSPEDSSIYLCSARQTTNEKLFFGSGTQLSVL.

The V and J genes are TRBV4-1 and TRBJ2-2; 11 bases are a match to TRBD2. V dropped 4 bases and J dropped 1; count of bases not matched to a gene: 5. The CDR3 has 17 amino acids. Per the germline V gene, CDR1 is MGHRA and CDR2 is YSYEKL. CDR3 amino acids: CASSRSGTSGNTGELFF. CDR3 nucleotides: TGCGCCAGCAGCCGGTCCGGGACTAGCGGGAACACCGGGGAGCTGTTTTTT.

The rearrangement joins TRBV29-1 to TRBJ1-1; 8 nucleotides match TRBD1. Trimming took 7 bases from V and 1 from J; bases not matched to a gene: 17. CDR1 SQVTM and CDR2 ANQGSEA come from the germline V gene. The CDR3 spans 17 residues. The CDR3 reads CSAKGGQVPIGNTEAFF. The CDR3 DNA reads TGCAGCGCCAAGGGGGGACAGGTGCCGATTGGGAACACTGAAGCTTTCTTT.

This chain links TRBV9 with TRBJ2-2; D is undetermined. V was clipped by 2 bases and J by 1 base, with 6 bases between them. CDR1 is SGDLS and CDR2 is YYNGEE in the germline V gene. This CDR3 is built from 14 residues. CDR3 nucleotide sequence: TGTGCCAGCAGCGTTTCCGGGAACACCGGGGAGCTGTTTTTT. As protein: CASSVSGNTGELFF. The variable domain in full, with the rest retrieved from reference TRBV9 and TRBJ2-2, is DSGVTQTPKHLITATGQRVTLRCSPRSGDLSVYWYQQSLDQGLQFLIQYYNGEERAKGNILERFSAQQFPDLHSELNLSSLELGDSALYFCASSVSGNTGELFFGEGSRLTVL.

V usage is TRBV4-3 and J usage is TRBJ2-7; maybe TRBD2 (6 bases). V shed 0 bases and J shed 6 bases, with 30 bases lying between them. Germline CDR1 and CDR2: LGHNA and YSLEER. The CDR3 has 20 residues. This CDR3 reads CASSQDSRRRNGGRSGEQYV. Written as DNA, the CDR3 is TGCGCCAGCAGCCAAGATAGTCGGCGGAGGAACGGGGGAAGATCGGGCGAGCAGTACGTC.

V gene TRBV7-2 combines with J gene TRBJ2-3, with TRBD2 as a possible D gene (6 bases). Between the trimmed V and J ends, which lost 6 bases and 2 bases, there was a span of 9 bases. From germline, CDR1 is SGHTA and CDR2 FQGNSA. CDR3 size: 13 residues. The CDR3 is CASRGLLTDTQYF. The CDR3 bases are TGTGCCAGCAGGGGACTGCTCACAGATACGCAGTATTTT.

Written as DNA, the CDR3 is TGTGCCAGGTCCTCAGCCAAAAACATTCAGTACTTC. Encoded protein: CARSSAKNIQYF. This chain connects TRBV2 to TRBJ2-4; D gene uncertain. V lost 9 bases and J 0 bases, leaving 6 bases between the germline ends. Looked up from germline, CDR1 is SNHLY and CDR2 is FYNNEI. The CDR3 covers 12 residues.

There are a few counts of this clone. The chain has TRBV28 and TRBJ1-1; tentative D call: TRBD1 (5 bases). This CDR3 is built from 15 residues. V gave up 3 bases and J gave up 2 bases, with 13 bases separating them. Germline V gene lookup returns CDR1 MDHEN and CDR2 SYDVKM. CDR3 residues: CASSFLGAGNTEAFF. The CDR3 bases are TGTGCCAGCAGTTTCCTTGGGGCCGGTAACACTGAAGCTTTCTTT.

This clone occurred a few times. The chain has TRBV18 and TRBJ2-7; D might be TRBD1 (6 bases). V lost 3 bases and J lost 2, with 11 bases in between. Germline CDR1 KGHSH, CDR2 LQKENI. There are 14 residues in the CDR3. CDR3 sequence (DNA): TGTGCCAGCTCACCCGGACAGCTTCCCTACGAGCAGTACTTC. Amino acid sequence: CASSPGQLPYEQYF.

This clone was recorded a few times. V and J are TRBV7-9 and TRBJ2-7, with TRBD2 matching over 7 bases. V trimming: 2 bases; J trimming: 13 bases; junction bases outside the gene matches: 8. In germline, CDR1 is SEHNR, CDR2 FQNEAQ (reference sequence). The CDR3 loop spans 12 amino acids. CDR3 residues: CASSLQTSTFYF. Here the CDR3 DNA reads TGTGCCAGCAGCTTACAGACTAGCACGTTTTACTTC.

This clone occurred a few times. V usage is TRBV18 and J usage is TRBJ2-4, with D possibly matching TRBD1 (6 bases). The ends were cut back, 3 bases at V and 4 bases at J, with 16 bases in the middle. Germline V gene sequence: CDR1 KGHSH, CDR2 LQKENI. The CDR3 has 16 residues. The CDR3 spells CASSPPGQPQKNIQYF. CDR3 sequence (DNA): TGTGCCAGCTCACCTCCCGGACAGCCGCAGAAAAACATTCAGTACTTC.